This T cell receptor beta chain was documented in a study of blood T cell repertoires in COVID-19 (dated by TCRdb to 2018 to 2020). The study in broad terms: Samples covering the acute and convalescent phases of COVID-19 were provided by collaborators in the United States, Italy and Spain. The prospective study material was composed of cDNA or gDNA derived from T cells, B-cell-depleted T cells, or PBMCs. Subjects who had been exposed to COVID-19, were actively infected with it, or had recovered from it provided the deeply sampled blood TCRbeta repertoires that made up the dataset. Where HLA class I and class II types were available, the types were taken from metadata supplied by the sample provider, not from assay-based typing. The sample metadata nearly always contained a de-identified subject ID, COVID-19 status, age in years and sex. Samples came from the ongoing ImmuneRACE study (first 160 participants) plus 1,254 subjects from 6 global collaborators. A freely available public database, intended as a resource for researchers studying the immune response to SARS-CoV-2, is where the repertoires were released.

TCRbeta CDR3 regions were amplified from genomic DNA using the immunoSEQ Assay, a bias-controlled multiplex PCR. Turning to the authors' computational methods: The number of nucleated cells in each sample was estimated from the amplification of reference gene primers within the assay. To quantify the absolute abundance of each unique TCRbeta CDR3 rearrangement, sequence reads were collapsed and filtered. For each sample, productive Simpson clonality was calculated by taking the square root of Simpson's diversity index across productive rearrangements. Held by TCRdb, this immuneACCESS table contains in-frame sequences only and omits some clones. Under half of the omission traces to an unresolved V gene where checked; the cause of the rest is unknown. V, J and clone size were drawn from that table, and D and trimming were deduced from the DNA. This sample holds fewer than 85,000 clones; about 88% were observed only once. Around a tenth of the sample is taken by the ten largest.

The collaborating institutions used their own protocols to collect whole blood in K2EDTA tubes. For TCRbeta analysis, collaborators shipped samples as frozen whole blood, isolated PBMCs, or DNA extracted from either of those sample types. In the case of this clone: Its antigen remains undetermined. No much larger clonotype is one base removed from it; base qualities were not supplied.

CDR1 MDHEN and CDR2 SYDVKM were looked up in the germline V gene. V has 1 base trimmed and J has 6 bases trimmed; junction bases matching no gene number 5. The CDR3 sequence holds 15 residues, the cysteine and phenylalanine included. The CDR3 DNA has 45 bases and is translated from base 1. On the study overall, not on this receptor specifically: How much clinical and demographic metadata was included differed by source and by participant, and the metadata was provided uncurated.

This receptor was identified in a human donor in a cohort sampled during active COVID-19. The sample taken for sequencing was peripheral blood. The chain uses TRBV28 and TRBJ2-7, and TRBD1 matches 11 of the central bases. In nucleotides, the sequence is TGTGCCAGCAGTTTATATCGGACAGGGGGCAGCGAGCAGTACTTC. This gives the protein CASSLYRTGGSEQYF.